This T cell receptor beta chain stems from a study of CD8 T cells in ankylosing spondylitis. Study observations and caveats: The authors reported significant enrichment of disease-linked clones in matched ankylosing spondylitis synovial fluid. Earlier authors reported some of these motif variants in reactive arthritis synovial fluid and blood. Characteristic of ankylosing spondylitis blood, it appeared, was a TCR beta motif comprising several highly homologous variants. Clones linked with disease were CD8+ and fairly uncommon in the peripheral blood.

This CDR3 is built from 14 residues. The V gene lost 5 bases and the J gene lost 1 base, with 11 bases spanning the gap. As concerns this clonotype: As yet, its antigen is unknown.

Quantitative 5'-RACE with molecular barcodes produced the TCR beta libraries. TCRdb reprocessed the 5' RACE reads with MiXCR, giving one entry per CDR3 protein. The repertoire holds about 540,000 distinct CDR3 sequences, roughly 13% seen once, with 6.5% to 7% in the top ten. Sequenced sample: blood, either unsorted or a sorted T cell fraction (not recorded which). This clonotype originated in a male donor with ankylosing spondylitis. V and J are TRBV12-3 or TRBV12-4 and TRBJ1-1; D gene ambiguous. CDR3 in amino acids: CASSPAVPNTEAFF. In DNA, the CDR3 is TGTGCCAGCAGTCCAGCAGTGCCGAACACTGAAGCTTTCTTT.